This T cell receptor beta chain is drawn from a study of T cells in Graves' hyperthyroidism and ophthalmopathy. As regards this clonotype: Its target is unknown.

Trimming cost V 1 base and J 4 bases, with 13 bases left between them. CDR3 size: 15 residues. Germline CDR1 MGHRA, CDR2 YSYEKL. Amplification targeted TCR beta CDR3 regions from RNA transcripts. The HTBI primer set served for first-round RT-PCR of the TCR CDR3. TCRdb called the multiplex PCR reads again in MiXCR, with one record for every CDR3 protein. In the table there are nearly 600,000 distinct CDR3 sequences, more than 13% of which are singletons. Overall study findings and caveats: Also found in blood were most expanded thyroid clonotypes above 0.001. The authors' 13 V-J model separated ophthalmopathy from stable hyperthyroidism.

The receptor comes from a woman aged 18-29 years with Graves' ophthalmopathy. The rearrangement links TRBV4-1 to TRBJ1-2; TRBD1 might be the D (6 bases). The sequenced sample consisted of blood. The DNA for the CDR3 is TGCGCCAGCAGCCAAGCCCAAGGGACACTCTATGGCTACACCTTC. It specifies CASSQAQGTLYGYTF.